The 27 T cell receptor beta chains given below trace back to one sample, sequenced in a study of T-cell memory formation after mild COVID-19. TCRdb fed the 5' RACE reads into MiXCR, producing one record per CDR3 protein. Among approximately 480,000 distinct CDR3 sequences listed, 18% were seen once. The sequenced sample consisted of PBMCs or a T cell subset sorted from them (not recorded which). Every receptor here comes from an adult woman who had mild COVID-19 (a few samples of this study predate the infection). Cell type and time point are not known.

The chain couples TRBV7-2 to TRBJ2-7, with TRBD2 identical over 10 bases. There are 17 residues in the CDR3. Germline trimming cut 5 bases from V and 2 bases from J; bases unmatched to any gene: 12. The germline V gene encodes CDR1 SGHTA and CDR2 FQGNSA. The CDR3 nucleotides are TGTGCCAGCAGCGCTTCCTTACTAGCGGGGAGGACCTACGAGCAGTACTTC. This gives the protein CASSASLLAGRTYEQYF.

In the case of this clonotype: Germline is not matched at one junction end, which may reflect a read error. This chain links TRBV5-1 with TRBJ2-3; 7 bases line up with TRBD1. The CDR3 has 14 residues. Germline V gives CDR1 SGHRS, CDR2 YFSETQ. For the CDR3, the DNA is TGCGCCAGCAGTTTGGGACAGTTCACAGATACGCAGTATTTT. Protein sequence: CASSLGQFTDTQYF. The full variable domain, in which reference TRBV5-1 and TRBJ2-3 provide the parts outside the CDR3, is KAGVTQTPRYLIKTRGQQVTLSCSPISGHRSVSWYQQTPGQGLQFLFEYFSETQRNKGNFPGRFSGRQFSNSRSEMNVSTLELGDSALYLCASSLGQFTDTQYFGPGTRLTVL.

The chain links TRBV5-1 to TRBJ2-4, with D perhaps matching TRBD2 (6 bases). Between the trimmed V and J ends, which lost 4 bases and 9 bases, there was a span of 20 bases. Per germline, CDR1 SGHRS and CDR2 YFSETQ. The CDR3 sequence is 15 residues long. The CDR3 bases are TGCGCCAGCAGCCGGGAGACCCGGGGTTCCAGCATTCAGTACTTC. This encodes CASSRETRGSSIQYF.

This clonotype has more than one count but fewer than ten. V and J are TRBV19 and TRBJ2-2; 7 nucleotides line up with TRBD1. V lost 4 bases to trimming and J lost 0 bases; unmatched junction nucleotides: 5. From germline, CDR1 is LNHDA and CDR2 SQIVND (reference sequence). The CDR3 runs 16 residues. The CDR3 region is CASSSPGQPNTGELFF. The CDR3 DNA follows: TGTGCCAGTAGTAGCCCGGGACAGCCGAACACCGGGGAGCTGTTTTTT.

There are many counts of this clonotype. V gene TRBV25-1 combines with J gene TRBJ2-6; 16 nucleotides align to TRBD2. The V gene end was trimmed by 4 bases and the J gene end by 4 bases; junction bases not matched to a gene: 4. The CDR3 sequence is 18 residues long. Germline CDR1 reads MGHDK; CDR2 reads SYGVNS. The CDR3 DNA follows: TGTGCCAGCAGTGGGGGACTAGCGGGAGGGAAAGGGGCCAACGTCCTGACTTTC. This codes for CASSGGLAGGKGANVLTF.

This clonotype was seen more than once but under ten times. The chain recombines TRBV12-3 or TRBV12-4 with TRBJ2-7, with D perhaps given as TRBD1 or TRBD2 (5 bases each). Trimming took off 5 bases at V and 2 bases at J, with 13 bases between the two ends. The length of the CDR3 is 14 residues. The CDR3 DNA reads TGTGCCAGCAGTCCGGGACCCGGCCCCTACGAGCAGTACTTC. It encodes CASSPGPGPYEQYF.

This chain joins TRBV10-3 and TRBJ2-1; 10 nucleotides line up with TRBD1. CDR1 ENHRY and CDR2 SYGVKD come from the germline V gene. With 10 bases clipped from V and 3 bases from J, the junction kept 12 bases outside the gene matches. This CDR3 contains 16 residues. The CDR3 DNA reads as TGTGCCACCCGGGACAGGGGCATCATGAGCTACAATGAGCAGTTCTTC. Protein sequence: CATRDRGIMSYNEQFF.

This clonotype occurred a few times. The rearrangement uses TRBV5-1 and TRBJ1-5; D ambiguous. The V and J ends lost 3 bases and 0 bases respectively, with 7 bases between them. Germline V lookup: CDR1 SGHRS, CDR2 YFSETQ. The CDR3 length is 14 residues. Here the CDR3 DNA reads TGCGCCAGCAGCTCCGGGGATAGCAATCAGCCCCAGCATTTT. It is translated as CASSSGDSNQPQHF. Combining the CDR3 with reference TRBV5-1 and TRBJ1-5 gives the whole variable domain KAGVTQTPRYLIKTRGQQVTLSCSPISGHRSVSWYQQTPGQGLQFLFEYFSETQRNKGNFPGRFSGRQFSNSRSEMNVSTLELGDSALYLCASSSGDSNQPQHFGDGTRLSIL.

The chain couples TRBV6-2 or TRBV6-3 to TRBJ2-1, with TRBD2 as a possible D gene (6 bases). The length of the CDR3 is 15 residues. V lost 5 bases to trimming and J lost 0 bases, with 11 bases between them. The germline V gene has CDR1 MNHEY and CDR2 SVGEGT. CDR3 in amino acids: CASSNGGSSYNEQFF. The CDR3 DNA follows: TGTGCCAGCAGTAACGGGGGAAGCTCCTACAATGAGCAGTTCTTC.

The chain uses TRBV20-1 and TRBJ1-1; no reliable D call. CDR1 and CDR2 from the germline V gene are DFQATT and SNEGSKA (reference sequence). Trimming removed 0 bases from V and 5 bases from J, with 7 bases in between. This CDR3 has 12 amino acids. The CDR3 coding sequence is TGCAGTGCTAGAGACGCCGCGACTGAAGCTTTCTTT. Amino acids: CSARDAATEAFF.

The CDR3 nucleotides read TGTGCCAGCAGCCGACAGGCAGATACGCAGTATTTT. It codes for CASSRQADTQYF. The chain employs TRBV12-3 or TRBV12-4 and TRBJ2-3, with D perhaps TRBD1 (6 bases). V was pared by 6 bases and J by 4 bases, with 8 bases between. The CDR3 is 12 residues long.

This clonotype was seen ten or more times. The chain employs TRBV14 and TRBJ2-3, with D possibly matching TRBD1 (5 bases). This CDR3 contains 15 residues. The V gene lost 1 base and the J gene lost 2 bases, with 10 bases spanning the gap. The V gene's germline CDR1 is SGHDN and CDR2 FVKESK. This CDR3 reads CASSQAGLPTDTQYF. CDR3 DNA: TGTGCCAGCAGCCAAGCAGGGCTACCCACAGATACGCAGTATTTT.

The J gene is TRBJ2-7, the V gene TRBV19; TRBD2 matches at 10 bases. The CDR3 spans 14 residues. The junction had 2 bases not matched to a gene; V was cut back by 3 bases and J by 3 bases. Germline CDR1 is LNHDA and CDR2 is SQIVND (reference sequence). In nucleotides, the CDR3 is TGTGCCAGTAGTATTGCTAGCGGGAGCTACGAGCAGTACTTC. This gives the protein CASSIASGSYEQYF.

This clonotype was observed a handful of times. This chain joins TRBV13 and TRBJ2-4, with TRBD2 matching 8 bases. CDR3 length: 18 amino acids. V lost 4 bases and J lost 2; bases outside the gene matches: 13. The germline CDR1 and CDR2 sequences are PRHDT and FYEKMQ (reference sequence). This CDR3 is CASSSPQREGRTKNIQYF. CDR3 in DNA: TGTGCCAGCAGCTCCCCCCAACGGGAGGGCCGAACCAAAAACATTCAGTACTTC.

This sequence joins TRBV7-9 and TRBJ1-1; D call uncertain. With 1 base removed from V and 3 bases from J, the gap between germline ends came to 6 bases. This CDR3 comprises 13 residues. From germline, CDR1 is SEHNR and CDR2 FQNEAQ (reference sequence). This CDR3 is CASSLGTHTEAFF. For the CDR3, the DNA is TGTGCCAGCAGCTTAGGAACGCACACTGAAGCTTTCTTT.

V gene TRBV12-3 or TRBV12-4 combines with J gene TRBJ2-1, with D maybe TRBD1 (6 bases). V was shortened by 7 bases and J by 11 bases, with 18 bases between the two germline ends. The CDR3 has 13 residues. The CDR3 DNA reads TGTGCCAGCATGGTCCAGGGGCCAGTCCAGCAGTTCTTC. It encodes CASMVQGPVQQFF.

CDR3 in amino acids: CASSEAEVPGELFF. The CDR3 DNA reads TGTGCCAGCAGTGAAGCGGAGGTTCCCGGGGAGCTGTTTTTT. The V gene is TRBV2, the J gene TRBJ2-2; possible D gene TRBD2, 5 bases. This CDR3 region has 14 residues. The V gene lost 0 bases and the J gene lost 6 bases, with 8 bases spanning the gap. Germline lookup yields CDR1 SNHLY and CDR2 FYNNEI.

The gene calls are TRBV7-6 and TRBJ2-1, with D unclear. Germline values: CDR1 SGHVS, CDR2 FNYEAQ. The CDR3 extends over 14 amino acids. V lost 1 base, J lost 3 bases, and 7 bases lay in between. CDR3 amino acids: CASSLGQVYNEQFF. The DNA for the CDR3 is TGTGCCAGCAGCTTAGGGCAAGTCTACAATGAGCAGTTCTTC.

This clonotype has only a few counts. V usage is TRBV7-3 and J usage is TRBJ1-6, with D perhaps TRBD1 (5 bases). Germline loops: CDR1 SGHTA, CDR2 FQGTGA. Between the trimmed V and J ends, which lost 3 bases and 9 bases, there was a span of 12 bases. The CDR3 consists of 14 residues. The CDR3 sequence: CASSFSGSGSPLHF. The CDR3 coding sequence is TGTGCCAGCAGCTTTTCAGGGTCCGGTTCACCCCTCCACTTT.

This clonotype was counted a few times. The V and J genes are TRBV10-3 and TRBJ2-1; no definite D call. This CDR3 is built from 12 residues. Per germline, CDR1 ENHRY and CDR2 SYGVKD. Between the trimmed V and J ends, which lost 4 bases and 10 bases, there was a span of 11 bases. CDR3 loop: CAISGLMLEQFF. CDR3 coding DNA: TGTGCCATCAGTGGGCTCATGTTGGAGCAGTTCTTC.

V is TRBV7-9 and J is TRBJ2-7; the D is unclear. V was cut by 5 bases and J by 0 bases, with 14 bases left in between. The CDR3 is 15 residues long. Germline V gives CDR1 SEHNR, CDR2 FQNEAQ (reference sequence). CDR3 nucleotide sequence: TGTGCCAGCAGCGATGCCCCCATGAGCTCCTACGAGCAGTACTTC. Protein product: CASSDAPMSSYEQYF.

The rearrangement links TRBV7-6 to TRBJ2-1; 10 nucleotides match TRBD2. Trimming at V came to 0 bases and at J to 8 bases, leaving 10 bases not matched to a gene. The CDR3 extends over 17 amino acids. Germline V gives CDR1 SGHVS, CDR2 FNYEAQ. CDR3 sequence reads: CASSLAYPSGSGDEQFF. CDR3 sequence (DNA): TGTGCCAGCAGCTTAGCGTACCCTAGCGGGAGCGGGGATGAGCAGTTCTTC.

The V gene is TRBV7-6, the J gene TRBJ2-3; a weak D match, TRBD2 (6 bases). This CDR3 region has 16 residues. V shed 1 base and J shed 1 base, with 12 bases lying between them. Germline V lookup: CDR1 SGHVS, CDR2 FNYEAQ. CDR3 amino acids: CASSLELAARTDTQYF. DNA for the CDR3: TGTGCCAGCAGCTTAGAGTTAGCGGCCCGCACAGATACGCAGTATTTT.

This chain connects TRBV7-3 to TRBJ2-3, with 8 bases fitting TRBD2. The germline gives CDR1 SGHTA, CDR2 FQGTGA. The CDR3 consists of 17 residues. After removal of 5 bases from V and 0 bases from J, the junction contained 10 bases not matched to a gene. The CDR3 region has the DNA TGTGCCAGCAGCCCACTCTCGGGAGGGGTTAGCACAGATACGCAGTATTTT. Residues: CASSPLSGGVSTDTQYF.

At least ten counts were recorded for this clonotype. The V and J genes are TRBV28 and TRBJ2-2; 8 bases agree with TRBD2. Per germline, CDR1 MDHEN and CDR2 SYDVKM. CDR3 length: 15 amino acids. Germline trimming cut 2 bases from V and 7 bases from J; bases unmatched to any gene: 6. CDR3 nucleotides: TGTGCCAGCAGTTTAGCGGGAGGTTCCAGCGGGGAGCTGTTTTTT. Its protein product is CASSLAGGSSGELFF.

The chain uses TRBV7-7 and TRBJ1-3; weak D call: TRBD1 (5 bases). V dropped 5 bases and J dropped 0 bases, with 11 bases sitting between them. In germline, CDR1 is SSHAT, CDR2 FNYEAQ (reference sequence). The length of the CDR3 is 15 residues. The CDR3 DNA follows: TGTGCCAGCAGCAAAGACAGATCCTCTGGAAACACCATATATTTT. This translates into CASSKDRSSGNTIYF.

The gene calls are TRBV25-1 and TRBJ1-1; unclear D gene. V lost 2 bases, J lost 2 bases, and 6 bases lay in between. Germline lookup yields CDR1 MGHDK and CDR2 SYGVNS. The CDR3 covers 13 residues. The CDR3 sequence: CASSEGVNTEAFF. In DNA, the CDR3 is TGTGCCAGCAGTGAAGGTGTAAACACTGAAGCTTTCTTT.